This T cell receptor beta chain was sequenced during a study of blood T cell repertoires in COVID-19. Study-wide context: PBMCs, B-cell-depleted T cells, or T cells provided the cDNA or gDNA that made up the material.

The CDR3 contains 15 residues. Germline assignment: CDR1 SGDLS and CDR2 YYNGEE. The trim removed 3 bases at V and 3 bases at J, leaving 5 bases unmatched. The assay was immunoSEQ multiplex PCR, and TCRdb's table has in-frame clones only and misses some. Of some 260,000 clones in the sample, about 88% were seen once. Material: peripheral blood. This receptor was taken from a woman between 40 and 50 years old who had recovered from COVID-19. The rearrangement uses TRBV9 and TRBJ1-5, with 8 bases aligning to TRBD1. The CDR3 loop reads CASSATGDNNQPQHF. The CDR3 nucleotides read TGTGCCAGCAGCGCGACAGGGGATAACAATCAGCCCCAGCATTTT.